This T cell receptor beta chain was captured in a study of regulatory T cells in long-lasting Graves disease listed by TCRdb under 2021. Notes on the research overall: Persistent Graves' disease meant more than 5 years of antithyroid drug treatment with TSH receptor autoantibodies that stayed positive. Peripheral blood TCR sequencing and RNA sequencing compared persistent Graves' disease patients with newly diagnosed Graves' disease patients. The study took place in China and was registered as a clinical trial. A total of roughly 33 samples were covered by TCR sequencing, comprising some 13 persistent and around 20 newly diagnosed Graves' disease patients. In the clinical cohort, patients with persistent Graves' disease had used antithyroid drugs for an average of approximately eleven years. Here is what the overall study found, with its caveats: Persistent patients shared more public clonotypes among themselves (more than 2,500) than newly diagnosed patients did (approximately 900). Only the TCR beta chain was sequenced and analyzed. The authors noted that the small sample size was a limitation that may lower accuracy. Only peripheral blood was studied, because thyroid tissue, the primary lesion, was inaccessible. Lower TCR Shannon entropy and fewer highly expanded clones were observed in persistent Graves' disease patients than in newly diagnosed patients, which suggested clonal expansion.

The sample's time point label, decoded: persistent/refractory GD, antithyroid drugs over 5 years with positive TRAb. For both TCR sequencing and RNA sequencing, RNA was extracted from PBMCs in TRIzol. Graves' disease was diagnosed according to American Thyroid Association guidelines. Recruitment of patients was carried out at an endocrinology department in Xi'an, China. Each patient gave approximately 8.8 milliliters of peripheral blood, collected in an EDTA anticoagulant tube. Ficoll Paque Plus density gradient separation was used to isolate PBMCs, and no further T cell sorting was done. An Agilent 2100 Bioanalyzer and agarose gel were used to check RNA quality, and a NanoDrop 2000 was used to measure RNA concentration. The protocol used for the library was multiplex PCR. Sequencer: Illumina HiSeq 4000. CDR3 regions were amplified by Arm-PCR with iRepertoire HTBI primers to construct TCR beta libraries. Before sequencing, the PCR products went through gel purification. On the study's bioinformatics: Gene usage analysis of CDR3 amino acid clonotypes used the approximately 62 TRBV and 14 to 15 TRBJ segments found across samples. Filtered high-quality paired reads were merged into contigs using COPE and FqMerger. BLAST was used to align contigs to the IMGT TRBV, TRBD and TRBJ reference genes, and CDR3 was defined following IMGT. Highly expanded clones were defined as clonotypes with a frequency above 0.1%. Repertoire diversity was measured by Shannon entropy, and V-J evenness by the Gini coefficient. Public clonotypes were defined as clonotypes shared by more than one individual. The public reads were quality trimmed at Q25 with fastp and then assembled into clones with MiXCR by TCRdb, keeping productive beta chains. Records with the same CDR3 protein are collapsed into one entry carrying the most frequent genes and DNA. TCRdb's processing, not the study's, gives the V and J calls here. Counted in this sample were some 440,000 distinct CDR3 sequences; less than 25% of them appeared once. The ten largest clones capture roughly 8% of the sample.

Worth noting for this clonotype: The clone's antigen remains unknown. No base quality information exists; no much larger clone differs at one position.

The specimen comprised peripheral blood mononuclear cells (PBMCs), sampled when the disease was refractory, from a patient treated with antithyroid drugs. This TCR was sampled from a female donor with Graves disease.

The CDR3 region has the sequence CASARDRLNTGELFF. The DNA reads TGCGCCAGCGCCCGGGACAGGTTAAACACCGGGGAGCTGTTTTTT. The chain is made from TRBV5-1 and TRBJ2-2, with TRBD1 identical over 8 junction bases. From the cysteine up to the phenylalanine, the CDR3 has a length of 15 residues. Left in the record is the CDR3 DNA by itself, 45 bases read in frame from the first base. Compared with germline, V lacks 7 bases and J lacks 2 bases; bases without a gene match: 7. The germline V gene specifies SGHRS as CDR1 and YFSETQ as CDR2.